Following are 22 T cell receptor beta chains from one sample sequenced in a study of CD8+CD57+ T cells in acquired aplastic anemia. CDR3 and TCR beta VDJ profiling relied on genomic DNA as the template. TCRdb re-called the reads with MiXCR, one entry per CDR3 protein. The data hold 250,000 to 350,000 distinct CDR3 sequences, with 45% to 70% observed a single time. The sequencing input was sorted CD4+, CD8+, or CD8+CD57+ T cells (not recorded which) from PBMCs. The receptors shown here come from a human donor with severe aplastic anemia or a healthy control (not recorded which).

The rearrangement links TRBV24-1 to TRBJ2-7; D tentatively fits TRBD1 or TRBD2 (5 bases each). This CDR3 spans 14 amino acids. V lost 7 bases and J lost 6, with 18 bases in between. The V gene's germline CDR1 is KGHDR and CDR2 SFDVKD. CDR3 in amino acids: CATRATGGTGEQYF. In DNA form, the CDR3 reads TGTGCCACCAGAGCTACTGGGGGAACGGGCGAGCAGTACTTC.

The sample holds many counts of this clonotype. This chain joins TRBV9 and TRBJ2-1; TRBD2 might be the D (5 bases). This CDR3 is built from 16 residues. Germline lookup yields CDR1 SGDLS and CDR2 YYNGEE. The V end was cut by 4 bases, the J end by 7 bases, with 21 bases between. Written as DNA, the CDR3 is TGTGCCAGCAGCTCAGGTGGACTTCGGGGTTTGAATGAGCAGTTCTTC. Protein: CASSSGGLRGLNEQFF.

This clonotype showed up just once. The rearrangement links TRBV20-1 to TRBJ1-2; 9 bases fit TRBD1. The V gene end was trimmed by 5 bases and the J gene end by 4 bases; junction bases not matched to a gene: 11. In germline, CDR1 is DFQATT, CDR2 SNEGSKA (reference sequence). The CDR3 sequence is 15 residues long. The CDR3 protein is CSAGSGTGSGYGYTF. In DNA, the CDR3 is TGCAGTGCTGGATCCGGGACAGGGTCGGGCTATGGCTACACCTTC.

This chain joins TRBV24-1 and TRBJ2-1; D gene ambiguous. CDR1 is KGHDR, CDR2 SFDVKD, per germline. V lost 4 bases, J lost 0 bases, and 9 bases lay in between. The CDR3 runs to 15 residues. DNA for the CDR3: TGTGCCACCAGTGAAGGATCCTTCTCCTACAATGAGCAGTTCTTC. This gives the protein CATSEGSFSYNEQFF.

Only a few counts were recorded for this clonotype. Written as DNA, the CDR3 is TGTGCCAGCAGCGTAGTTAGTCGGAACACCGGGGAGCTGTTTTTT. Its protein is CASSVVSRNTGELFF. J is TRBJ2-2 and V is TRBV9; D not resolved. CDR1 and CDR2 (germline): SGDLS, YYNGEE. Trimming left V 0 bases short and J 1 base short, with 7 bases between. The CDR3 has 15 amino acids.

CDR3 in amino acids: CASLRSGDTGYTF. The DNA for the CDR3 is TGTGCCAGCTTACGTTCTGGGGATACGGGCTACACCTTC. J is TRBJ1-2 and V is TRBV7-2; D uncertain. The germline V gene has CDR1 SGHTA and CDR2 FQGNSA. Trimming took off 8 bases at V and 8 bases at J, with 18 bases between the two ends. The CDR3 length is 13 residues.

The CDR3 DNA is TGTGCCAGCAGTGAAGGGTGGGGAGAAATCGGTGAAGCTTTCTTT. As protein: CASSEGWGEIGEAFF. The rearrangement links TRBV2 to TRBJ1-1; D not resolved. Germline CDR1 is SNHLY and CDR2 is FYNNEI. Trimming shortened V by 1 base and J by 7 bases, and 16 bases separated the two germline ends. The CDR3 contains 15 residues.

In regard to this clonotype: The final CDR3 position lacks the conserved phenylalanine or tryptophan, pointing to a likely read error. The rearrangement joins TRBV10-3 to TRBJ1-1; a weak D match, TRBD1 (5 bases). The germline V gene has CDR1 ENHRY and CDR2 SYGVKD. CDR3 length equals 15 residues. CDR3 bases: TGTGCCGTCAGTGAATCTGGGGCTCGCGACACTGAAGCTTTCTCT. This codes for CAVSESGARDTEAFS.

The rearrangement uses TRBV5-4 and TRBJ2-1; TRBD1 might be the D (7 bases). V lost 4 bases to trimming and J lost 9 bases, with 23 bases between them. Germline assignment: CDR1 SGHNT and CDR2 YYREEE (reference sequence). This CDR3 region has 16 residues. CDR3 residues: CASSPGGLHPLREQFF. The CDR3 DNA reads as TGTGCCAGCAGCCCAGGGGGACTGCATCCCCTCCGTGAGCAGTTCTTC.

This clonotype was recorded a few times. The rearrangement joins TRBV7-8 to TRBJ2-1; maybe TRBD2 (6 bases). The germline V gene encodes CDR1 SGHVS and CDR2 FQNEAQ. V shed 5 bases and J shed 6 bases, with 11 bases lying between them. The CDR3 spans 13 residues. CDR3 residues: CASSTLLANEQFF. In DNA form, the CDR3 reads TGTGCCAGCAGCACGTTACTAGCCAATGAGCAGTTCTTC.

This clonotype showed up many times. The chain combines TRBV4-3 with TRBJ1-6; a possible D gene is TRBD1 (5 bases). V was shortened by 4 bases and J by 0 bases, with 13 bases between the two germline ends. This CDR3 is built from 17 residues. From germline, CDR1 is LGHNA and CDR2 YSLEER. In DNA form, the CDR3 reads TGCGCCAGCAGCCCGAGCCGAGGGGTCTCCTATAATTCACCCCTCCACTTT. Its translation is CASSPSRGVSYNSPLHF.

Worth noting for this clonotype: The CDR3 carries no conserved terminal phenylalanine or tryptophan, so it likely arises from a read error. The DNA is omitted, as the CDR3 cannot be located on it reliably, and the CDR3 follows TCRdb's listing. The chain links TRBV28 to TRBJ1-3; the DNA was not used to check the table's D call, TRBD1. CDR1 is MDHEN and CDR2 is SYDVKM in the germline V gene. The CDR3 is 8 amino acids in total, end residues counted. The CDR3 is CASGTLVS.

The V and J genes are TRBV19 and TRBJ1-1; 8 bases match TRBD1. The germline gives CDR1 LNHDA, CDR2 SQIVND (reference sequence). The CDR3 extends over 13 amino acids. J was trimmed by 6 bases and V by 10 bases; bases with no gene match: 10. The CDR3 sequence is CAIQGACRAEAFF. In DNA form, the CDR3 reads TGTGCCATCCAGGGGGCTTGTCGTGCTGAAGCTTTCTTT.

This clonotype was seen a handful of times. V gene TRBV7-6 combines with J gene TRBJ2-1; D might be TRBD2 (7 bases). The V and J ends lost 3 bases and 1 base respectively, with 13 bases between them. From germline, CDR1 is SGHVS and CDR2 FNYEAQ. The CDR3 is 16 amino acids. DNA of the CDR3: TGTGCCAGCAGCTTTGCGGGGGCTGGTTCCTACAATGAGCAGTTCTTC. This translates into CASSFAGAGSYNEQFF. The full variable domain, in which reference TRBV7-6 and TRBJ2-1 provide the parts outside the CDR3, is GAGVSQSPRYKVTKRGQDVALRCDPISGHVSLYWYRQALGQGPEFLTYFNYEAQQDKSGLPNDRFSAERPEGSISTLTIQRTEQRDSAMYRCASSFAGAGSYNEQFFGPGTRLTVL.

This clonotype was counted many times. The V gene is TRBV6-5, the J gene TRBJ1-4; D uncertain. This CDR3 region has 14 residues. Germline CDR1 MNHEY, CDR2 SVGAGI. The V gene lost 2 bases and the J gene lost 3 bases, with 7 bases spanning the gap. Here the CDR3 reads CASSYASPNEKLFF. The DNA of the CDR3 is TGTGCCAGCAGTTACGCTTCGCCTAATGAAAAACTGTTTTTT.

The rearrangement joins TRBV7-3 to TRBJ2-3; D is unresolved. Trimming cost V 5 bases and J 6 bases, with 18 bases left between them. This CDR3 is built from 15 residues. CDR1 SGHTA and CDR2 FQGTGA come from the germline V gene. CDR3 amino acids: CASSPGGQSADTQYF. The CDR3, as DNA: TGTGCCAGCAGCCCCGGCGGTCAGTCAGCCGATACGCAGTATTTT.

The J gene is TRBJ2-3, the V gene TRBV25-1, with TRBD2 identical over 8 bases. Trimming removed 1 base from V and 6 bases from J; junction bases left unmatched: 3. Germline CDR1 reads MGHDK; CDR2 reads SYGVNS. CDR3 size: 14 residues. CDR3 sequence: CASSEWAGGDTQYF. The CDR3 DNA is TGTGCCAGCAGTGAATGGGCGGGGGGTGATACGCAGTATTTT.

Ten or more counts support this clonotype. The J gene is TRBJ2-1, the V gene TRBV13; 7 positions agree with TRBD1. This CDR3 has 15 amino acids. The junction had 16 bases not matched to a gene; V was cut back by 5 bases and J by 12 bases. CDR1 is PRHDT, CDR2 FYEKMQ, per germline (reference sequence). As DNA, the CDR3 is TGTGCCAGCAGCCCGCCGGGACAGACCAATGAGTGGCAGTTCTTC. Its translation is CASSPPGQTNEWQFF.

The chain has TRBV20-1 and TRBJ2-7; TRBD1 aligns across 11 bases. V was clipped by 3 bases and J by 6 bases; unmatched bases: 4. CDR1 is DFQATT, CDR2 SNEGSKA, per germline (reference sequence). The CDR3 length is 13 residues. The CDR3 reads CSARPGQGAEQYF. Here the CDR3 DNA reads TGCAGTGCTAGGCCCGGACAGGGGGCCGAGCAGTACTTC.

The rearrangement joins TRBV10-3 to TRBJ2-5; D remains ambiguous. The ends were cut back, 0 bases at V and 4 bases at J, with 6 bases in the middle. From germline, CDR1 is ENHRY and CDR2 SYGVKD. There are 13 residues in the CDR3. The CDR3 DNA is TGTGCCATCAGTGAGTCTTTCGGAGAGACCCAGTACTTC. Its translation: CAISESFGETQYF.

A word on this clonotype: The junction departs from germline at one end; a sequencing error may be responsible. The chain employs TRBV2 and TRBJ2-2; TRBD2 matches at 10 bases. The CDR3 sequence is 17 residues long. Germline V gene lookup returns CDR1 SNHLY and CDR2 FYNNEI. CDR3 DNA sequence: TGTGTCAGCGGGCTGTCCCTAGCGGGGGAGAACACCGGGGAGCTGTTTTTT. This translates into CVSGLSLAGENTGELFF.

The V and J genes are TRBV20-1 and TRBJ2-7, with 8 bases fitting TRBD2. Trimming cost V 2 bases and J 5 bases; bases outside gene matches: 11. The CDR3 covers 15 residues. The germline CDR1 and CDR2 sequences are DFQATT and SNEGSKA (reference sequence). CDR3 DNA: TGCAGTGCTAGACCACCGACTAGCGTCGGGGACGAGCAGTACTTC. Its protein is CSARPPTSVGDEQYF.